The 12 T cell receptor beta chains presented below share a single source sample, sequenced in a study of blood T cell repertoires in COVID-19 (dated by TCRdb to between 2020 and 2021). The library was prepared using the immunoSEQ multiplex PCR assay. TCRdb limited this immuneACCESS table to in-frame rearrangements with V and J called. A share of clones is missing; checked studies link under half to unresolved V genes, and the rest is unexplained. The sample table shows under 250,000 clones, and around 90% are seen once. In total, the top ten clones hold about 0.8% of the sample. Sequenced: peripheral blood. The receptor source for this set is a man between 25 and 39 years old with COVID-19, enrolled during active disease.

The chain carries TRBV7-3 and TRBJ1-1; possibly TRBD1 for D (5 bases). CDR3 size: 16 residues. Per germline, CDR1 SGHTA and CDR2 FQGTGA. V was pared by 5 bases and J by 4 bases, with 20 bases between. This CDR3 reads CASSPTLGQGPTEAFF. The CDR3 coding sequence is TGTGCCAGCAGCCCGACACTCGGACAAGGCCCCACTGAAGCTTTCTTT.

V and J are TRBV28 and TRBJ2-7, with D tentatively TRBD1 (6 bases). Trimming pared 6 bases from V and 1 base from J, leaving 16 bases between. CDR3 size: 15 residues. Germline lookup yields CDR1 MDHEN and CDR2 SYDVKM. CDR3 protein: CASRGTGSLSYEQYF. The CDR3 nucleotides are TGTGCCAGCAGGGGTACAGGGTCCCTTTCCTACGAGCAGTACTTC.

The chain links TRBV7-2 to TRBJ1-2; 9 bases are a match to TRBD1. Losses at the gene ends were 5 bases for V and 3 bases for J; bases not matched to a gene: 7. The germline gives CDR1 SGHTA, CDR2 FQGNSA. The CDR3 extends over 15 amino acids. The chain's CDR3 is CASSTSTGGDYGYTF. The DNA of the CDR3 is TGTGCCAGCAGCACCTCGACAGGGGGTGACTATGGCTACACCTTC.

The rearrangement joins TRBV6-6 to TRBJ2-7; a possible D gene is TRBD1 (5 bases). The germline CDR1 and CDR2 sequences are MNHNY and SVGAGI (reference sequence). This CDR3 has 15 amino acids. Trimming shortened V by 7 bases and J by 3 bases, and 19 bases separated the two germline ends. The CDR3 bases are TGTGCCAGCACCCAGGTCCCGACAGCGTACTACGAGCAGTACTTC. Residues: CASTQVPTAYYEQYF.

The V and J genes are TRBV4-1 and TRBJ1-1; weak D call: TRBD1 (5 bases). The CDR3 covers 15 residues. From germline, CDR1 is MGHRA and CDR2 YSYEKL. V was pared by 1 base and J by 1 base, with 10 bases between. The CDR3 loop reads CASSQGWGENTEAFF. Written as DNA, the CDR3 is TGCGCCAGCAGCCAAGGTTGGGGGGAGAACACTGAAGCTTTCTTT.

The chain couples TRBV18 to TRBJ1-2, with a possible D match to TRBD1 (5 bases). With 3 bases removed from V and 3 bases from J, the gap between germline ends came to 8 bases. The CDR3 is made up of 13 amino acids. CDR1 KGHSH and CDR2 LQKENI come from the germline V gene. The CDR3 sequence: CASSPRGDYGYTF. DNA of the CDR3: TGTGCCAGCTCACCTAGGGGCGACTATGGCTACACCTTC. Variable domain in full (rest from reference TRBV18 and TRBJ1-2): NAGVMQNPRHLVRRRGQEARLRCSPMKGHSHVYWYRQLPEEGLKFMVYLQKENIIDESGMPKERFSAEFPKEGPSILRIQQVVRGDSAAYFCASSPRGDYGYTFGSGTRLTVV.

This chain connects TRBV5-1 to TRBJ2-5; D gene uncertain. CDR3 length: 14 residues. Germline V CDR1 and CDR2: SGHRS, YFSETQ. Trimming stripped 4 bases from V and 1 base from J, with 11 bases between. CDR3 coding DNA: TGCGCCAGCAGCAATGGGCTTACCCAAGAGACCCAGTACTTC. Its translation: CASSNGLTQETQYF.

The CDR3 sequence: CASSLVPQRGANEQFF. CDR3 nucleotides: TGTGCCAGCAGCTTAGTCCCCCAGCGGGGGGCCAATGAGCAGTTCTTC. The J gene is TRBJ2-1, the V gene TRBV11-2; TRBD2 agrees at 9 bases. J lost 6 bases, V lost 1 base, and 7 bases had no gene match. The CDR3 consists of 16 residues. Germline V CDR1 and CDR2: SGHAT, FQNNGV.

CDR3 loop: CAVPGVDTEAFF. In DNA, the CDR3 is TGTGCCGTTCCCGGGGTGGACACTGAAGCTTTCTTT. The chain recombines TRBV6-5 with TRBJ1-1; D is uncertain. The V end was cut by 11 bases, the J end by 3 bases, with 13 bases between. Germline lookup yields CDR1 MNHEY and CDR2 SVGAGI. The CDR3 sequence is 12 residues long.

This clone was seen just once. CDR3 amino acids: CASSQDLGGFTYNEQFF. CDR3 DNA sequence: TGTGCCAGCAGCCAAGATCTGGGGGGGTTCACCTACAATGAGCAGTTCTTC. The chain employs TRBV3-1 (or the pseudogene TRBV3-2) and TRBJ2-1; 7 nucleotides match TRBD2. The CDR3 extends over 17 amino acids. From germline, CDR1 is LGHDT and CDR2 YNNKEL (reference sequence). Unmatched junction bases numbered 7, after V lost 0 bases and J lost 2 bases.

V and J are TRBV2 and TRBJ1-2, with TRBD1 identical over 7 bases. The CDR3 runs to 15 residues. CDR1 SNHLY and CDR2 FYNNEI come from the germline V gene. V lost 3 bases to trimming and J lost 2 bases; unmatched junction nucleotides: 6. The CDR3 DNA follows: TGTGCCAGCAGTGATTGGGTACAGGGGAACTATGGCTACACCTTC. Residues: CASSDWVQGNYGYTF.

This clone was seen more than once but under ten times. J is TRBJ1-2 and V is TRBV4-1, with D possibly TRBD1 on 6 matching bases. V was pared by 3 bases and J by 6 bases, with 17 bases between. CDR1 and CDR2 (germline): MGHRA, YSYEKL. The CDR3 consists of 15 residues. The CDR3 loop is CASSHPLLNRDGYTF. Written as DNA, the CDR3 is TGCGCCAGCAGCCATCCCCTCCTAAACAGGGATGGCTACACCTTC.